Listed below are T cell receptor beta chains from one sample, sequenced in a study of blood T cell repertoires in COVID-19. Sequencing used immunoSEQ multiplex PCR; TCRdb keeps in-frame clones, though not all of them. The data show roughly 57,000 clones, with around 79% seen just once and about 3.5% held by the top ten. The sample taken for sequencing was peripheral blood. These receptors came from a man between 60 and 70 years old with acute or convalescent COVID-19. Both conserved end residues are part of each CDR3. The D gene is left open where the match is weak. Clone size is stated in some rows and not others, as once, few, many or a class when expanded.

J gene: TRBJ2-5
V gene: TRBV19
clone size: .
D gene: TRBD1
CDR3 protein: CASSSTGGARTQYF
CDR3 DNA: TGTGCCAGTAGTTCAACAGGGGGCGCGAGGACCCAGTACTTC

J gene: TRBJ1-4
V gene: TRBV4-1
clone size: few
D gene: .
CDR3 protein: CASSQDGRDSVKLFF
CDR3 DNA: TGCGCCAGCAGCCAGGATGGAAGGGATAGCGTAAAACTGTTTTTT

J gene: TRBJ1-2
V gene: TRBV7-2
clone size: .
D gene: TRBD1
CDR3 protein: CASSRPTGSYGYTF
CDR3 DNA: TGTGCCAGCAGCCGGCCGACAGGGTCCTATGGCTACACCTTC

J gene: TRBJ2-1
V gene: TRBV4-1
clone size: .
D gene: .
CDR3 protein: CASSQVNRAREGEQFF
CDR3 DNA: TGCGCCAGCAGCCAAGTAAACCGAGCTCGCGAGGGTGAGCAGTTCTTC

J gene: TRBJ1-3
V gene: TRBV5-5
clone size: .
D gene: .
CDR3 protein: CASSLGFPISGNTIYF
CDR3 DNA: TGTGCCAGCAGCTTGGGATTTCCTATCTCTGGAAACACCATATATTTT

J gene: TRBJ1-2
V gene: TRBV5-8
clone size: .
D gene: .
CDR3 protein: CASSFPGVGYGYTF
CDR3 DNA: TGTGCCAGCAGCTTTCCAGGGGTAGGCTATGGCTACACCTTC

J gene: TRBJ1-4
V gene: TRBV25-1
clone size: once
D gene: TRBD1
CDR3 protein: CASSNRDSREKLFF
CDR3 DNA: TGTGCCAGCAGTAACCGGGACAGTCGAGAAAAACTGTTTTTT

J gene: TRBJ2-2
V gene: TRBV29-1
clone size: once
D gene: TRBD2
CDR3 protein: CSVAGGKGAGELFF
CDR3 DNA: TGCAGCGTAGCCGGGGGGAAAGGGGCCGGGGAGCTGTTTTTT

J gene: TRBJ2-3
V gene: TRBV19
clone size: .
D gene: TRBD1
CDR3 protein: CASSIGGGIGTDTQYF
CDR3 DNA: TGTGCCAGTAGTATAGGAGGGGGCATCGGCACAGATACGCAGTATTTT

J gene: TRBJ1-3
V gene: TRBV18
clone size: .
D gene: .
CDR3 protein: CASSPQGGASGNTIYF
CDR3 DNA: TGTGCCAGCTCACCACAGGGAGGGGCCTCTGGAAACACCATATATTTT

J gene: TRBJ2-7
V gene: TRBV7-9
clone size: once
D gene: .
CDR3 protein: CASSLGSELREQYF
CDR3 DNA: TGTGCCAGCAGCTTAGGGTCAGAATTACGAGAGCAGTACTTC

J gene: TRBJ2-1
V gene: TRBV7-9
clone size: .
D gene: TRBD2
CDR3 protein: CASSSLDQGGGRNEQFF
CDR3 DNA: TGTGCCAGCAGCTCCCTAGATCAAGGCGGGGGAAGGAATGAGCAGTTCTTC

J gene: TRBJ2-3
V gene: TRBV6-6
clone size: few
D gene: .
CDR3 protein: CASSQYTDTQYF
CDR3 DNA: TGTGCCAGCAGTCAATACACAGATACGCAGTATTTT

J gene: TRBJ1-2
V gene: TRBV5-1
clone size: .
D gene: .
CDR3 protein: CASSPDGEGYTF
CDR3 DNA: TGCGCCAGCAGCCCCGACGGGGAAGGCTACACCTTC

J gene: TRBJ1-5
V gene: TRBV18
clone size: .
D gene: .
CDR3 protein: CASSPEDSQPQHF
CDR3 DNA: TGTGCCAGCTCACCAGAGGACAGTCAGCCCCAGCATTTT

J gene: TRBJ2-7
V gene: TRBV6-2/TRBV6-3
clone size: .
D gene: .
CDR3 protein: CASSPGAYEQYF
CDR3 DNA: TGTGCCAGCAGCCCCGGAGCCTACGAGCAGTACTTC

J gene: TRBJ1-5
V gene: TRBV4-1
clone size: once
D gene: .
CDR3 protein: CASSQEVLGAQPQHF
CDR3 DNA: TGCGCCAGCAGCCAAGAAGTACTGGGGGCCCAGCCCCAGCATTTT

J gene: TRBJ2-1
V gene: TRBV15
clone size: .
D gene: TRBD2
CDR3 protein: CATRGRTSGGNEQFF
CDR3 DNA: TGTGCCACCAGGGGGAGGACTAGCGGGGGCAATGAGCAGTTCTTC

J gene: TRBJ1-3
V gene: TRBV7-9
clone size: few
D gene: .
CDR3 protein: CASSLSSGSGNTIYF
CDR3 DNA: TGTGCCAGCAGCTTATCTTCAGGGTCTGGAAACACCATATATTTT

J gene: TRBJ2-7
V gene: TRBV11-2
clone size: once
D gene: .
CDR3 protein: CASSFRRGLTYEQYF
CDR3 DNA: TGTGCCAGCAGCTTTCGGCGGGGGCTTACCTACGAGCAGTACTTC

J gene: TRBJ2-2
V gene: TRBV29-1
clone size: .
D gene: .
CDR3 protein: CSVSGGATGELFF
CDR3 DNA: TGCAGCGTTTCTGGAGGGGCCACCGGGGAGCTGTTTTTT

J gene: TRBJ1-2
V gene: TRBV4-1
clone size: few
D gene: .
CDR3 protein: CASRGGQDSGYTF
CDR3 DNA: TGCGCCAGCAGGGGGGGGCAGGATTCTGGCTACACCTTC

J gene: TRBJ1-5
V gene: TRBV6-6
clone size: .
D gene: .
CDR3 protein: CASTPRETANNQPQHF
CDR3 DNA: TGTGCCAGCACCCCACGAGAGACTGCGAACAATCAGCCCCAGCATTTT

J gene: TRBJ1-1
V gene: TRBV28
clone size: .
D gene: .
CDR3 protein: CASKVARQAFF
CDR3 DNA: TGTGCCAGCAAGGTCGCCAGGCAAGCTTTCTTT

J gene: TRBJ2-7
V gene: TRBV2
clone size: .
D gene: .
CDR3 protein: CASSLQDSYEQYF
CDR3 DNA: TGTGCCAGCAGTCTACAGGACTCCTACGAGCAGTACTTC

J gene: TRBJ1-2
V gene: TRBV6-6
clone size: few
D gene: .
CDR3 protein: CASSYFPRGGYTF
CDR3 DNA: TGTGCCAGCAGTTACTTCCCCCGGGGTGGCTACACCTTC

J gene: TRBJ1-5
V gene: TRBV27
clone size: once
D gene: .
CDR3 protein: CASKSKNSNQPQHF
CDR3 DNA: TGTGCCAGCAAGTCTAAGAATAGCAATCAGCCCCAGCATTTT

J gene: TRBJ1-3
V gene: TRBV7-8
clone size: once
D gene: .
CDR3 protein: CASSKAEGSSSGNTIYF
CDR3 DNA: TGTGCCAGCAGCAAAGCGGAGGGTTCAAGCTCTGGAAACACCATATATTTT

J gene: TRBJ1-2
V gene: TRBV7-3
clone size: .
D gene: TRBD1
CDR3 protein: CASSLKSLGQAGYTF
CDR3 DNA: TGTGCCAGCAGCTTAAAATCTCTTGGACAGGCCGGCTACACCTTC

J gene: TRBJ1-1
V gene: TRBV7-9
clone size: many
D gene: TRBD1
CDR3 protein: CASSSPQGAGTEAFF
CDR3 DNA: TGTGCCAGCAGCTCCCCACAGGGGGCGGGCACTGAAGCTTTCTTT

J gene: TRBJ1-1
V gene: TRBV5-1
clone size: .
D gene: .
CDR3 protein: CASSLDRPNTEAFF
CDR3 DNA: TGCGCCAGCAGCCTAGACAGGCCGAACACTGAAGCTTTCTTT

J gene: TRBJ1-2
V gene: TRBV10-3
clone size: .
D gene: TRBD1
CDR3 protein: CATTGTGIYGYTF
CDR3 DNA: TGTGCCACCACCGGGACAGGGATTTATGGCTACACCTTC

J gene: TRBJ2-2
V gene: TRBV28
clone size: .
D gene: TRBD2
CDR3 protein: CASRLAGGKIGELFF
CDR3 DNA: TGTGCCAGTCGACTAGCGGGGGGGAAAATCGGGGAGCTGTTTTTT

J gene: TRBJ1-5
V gene: TRBV5-6
clone size: .
D gene: TRBD1
CDR3 protein: CASSLTGTGGARSNQPQHF
CDR3 DNA: TGTGCCAGCAGCTTGACCGGGACAGGGGGCGCTCGTAGCAATCAGCCCCAGCATTTT

J gene: TRBJ2-7
V gene: TRBV10-3
clone size: .
D gene: .
CDR3 protein: CAISEAVRDYEQYF
CDR3 DNA: TGTGCCATCAGTGAGGCAGTCAGGGACTACGAGCAGTACTTC

J gene: TRBJ1-2
V gene: TRBV9
clone size: .
D gene: .
CDR3 protein: CASKSGNYGYTF
CDR3 DNA: TGTGCCAGCAAATCCGGGAACTATGGCTACACCTTC

J gene: TRBJ1-2
V gene: TRBV6-6
clone size: .
D gene: .
CDR3 protein: CASSSPTGSHYGYTF
CDR3 DNA: TGTGCCAGCAGTTCGCCCACAGGCTCCCACTATGGCTACACCTTC

J gene: TRBJ1-5
V gene: TRBV19
clone size: .
D gene: .
CDR3 protein: CASSKSSYSNQPQHF
CDR3 DNA: TGTGCCAGTAGTAAGTCGAGTTATAGCAATCAGCCCCAGCATTTT

J gene: TRBJ2-5
V gene: TRBV4-1
clone size: few
D gene: .
CDR3 protein: CASSQDSSRRETQYF
CDR3 DNA: TGCGCCAGCAGCCAAGATTCGAGCCGGAGGGAAACCCAGTACTTC

J gene: TRBJ1-1
V gene: TRBV5-4
clone size: .
D gene: .
CDR3 protein: CASSLSGVDTEAFF
CDR3 DNA: TGTGCCAGCAGCTTGTCGGGGGTGGACACTGAAGCTTTCTTT

J gene: TRBJ1-5
V gene: TRBV21-1
clone size: few
D gene: .
CDR3 protein: CASSKLGRQGPYSNQPQHF
CDR3 DNA: TGTGCCAGCAGCAAATTGGGGAGACAGGGACCTTATAGCAATCAGCCCCAGCATTTT

J gene: TRBJ1-5
V gene: TRBV19
clone size: .
D gene: .
CDR3 protein: CASSMGYGRGSNQPQHF
CDR3 DNA: TGTGCCAGTAGTATGGGGTATGGCCGGGGAAGCAATCAGCCCCAGCATTTT